The 26 T cell receptor beta chains presented below share a single source sample, sequenced in a study of T cells in Graves' hyperthyroidism and ophthalmopathy. Researchers amplified the TCR beta CDR3 regions from RNA transcripts. The HTBI primer set drove a first-round RT-PCR of the TCR CDR3. One entry per CDR3 protein, called by TCRdb with MiXCR from the multiplex PCR reads. The sample contains approximately 430,000 distinct CDR3 sequences, around 16% of which appear only once. What was sequenced was blood. All receptors come from a woman aged 18 to 35 with Graves' hyperthyroidism.

The rearrangement links TRBV19 to TRBJ2-1, with no clear D. The CDR3 contains 13 residues. The V and J ends lost 5 bases and 5 bases respectively, with 10 bases between them. Germline loops: CDR1 LNHDA, CDR2 SQIVND (reference sequence). The CDR3 DNA reads as TGTGCCAGTAGTGTACTTGGAGACAATGAGCAGTTCTTC. This codes for CASSVLGDNEQFF.

This clonotype was observed at least ten times. V usage is TRBV2 and J usage is TRBJ2-7; D may be TRBD1 (6 bases). CDR3 length equals 13 residues. V was shortened by 4 bases and J by 4 bases, with 11 bases between the two germline ends. Per germline, CDR1 SNHLY and CDR2 FYNNEI. The CDR3 is CASSVGQKYEQYF. The CDR3 DNA sequence: TGTGCCAGCAGTGTTGGACAGAAATACGAGCAGTACTTC.

This chain joins TRBV6-1 and TRBJ2-7; TRBD1 matches 10 bases. Looked up from germline, CDR1 is MNHNS and CDR2 is SASEGT. This CDR3 region has 14 residues. With V trimmed by 6 bases and J by 7 bases, 9 bases remained unmatched. DNA of the CDR3: TGTGCCAGCAGACCCGGGACAGGGGTTAGGGAGCAGTACTTC. Amino acids: CASRPGTGVREQYF.

This clonotype was seen at least ten times. The chain carries TRBV5-1 and TRBJ2-3, with 8 positions matching TRBD2. The CDR3 extends over 16 amino acids. Germline CDR1 SGHRS, CDR2 YFSETQ. Unmatched junction bases numbered 7, after V lost 4 bases and J lost 0 bases. The CDR3 DNA sequence: TGCGCCAGCAGCGGGTACGAGCGGGGGAGCACAGATACGCAGTATTTT. It specifies CASSGYERGSTDTQYF.

The sample holds a few counts of this clonotype. The DNA for the CDR3 is TGTGCCAGCACCTCCCAGGGGAAACCTTACAATGAGCAGTTCTTC. It encodes CASTSQGKPYNEQFF. V usage is TRBV6-2 or TRBV6-3 and J usage is TRBJ2-1; perhaps TRBD1 as D (6 bases). Trimming cost V 7 bases and J 4 bases, with 17 bases left between them. The CDR3 length is 15 residues. CDR1 MNHEY and CDR2 SVGEGT come from the germline V gene.

V is TRBV20-1 and J is TRBJ2-2; 8 nucleotides align to TRBD2. CDR3 size: 18 residues. V lost 0 bases to trimming and J lost 6 bases; unmatched junction nucleotides: 15. Germline values: CDR1 DFQATT, CDR2 SNEGSKA (reference sequence). This chain's CDR3 is CSARDPAGAALVAGELFF. For the CDR3, the DNA is TGCAGTGCTAGAGATCCAGCGGGGGCCGCCCTCGTGGCCGGGGAGCTGTTTTTT.

This clonotype was seen a handful of times. CDR3 sequence (DNA): TGCAGTGCTATACATAGCGGGGGCACAGATACGCAGTATTTT. It is translated as CSAIHSGGTDTQYF. This chain joins TRBV20-1 and TRBJ2-3; 8 positions match TRBD2. The V segment lost 4 bases and the J segment 1 base; nucleotides outside the gene matches: 4. Germline V CDR1 and CDR2: DFQATT, SNEGSKA (reference sequence). The CDR3 has 14 amino acids.

This clonotype was recorded a few times. The chain couples TRBV6-1 to TRBJ2-7; 9 nucleotides match TRBD2. CDR3 size: 16 residues. V trimming: 5 bases; J trimming: 6 bases; junction bases outside the gene matches: 14. Germline V gives CDR1 MNHNS, CDR2 SASEGT. The CDR3 nucleotides are TGTGCCAGCAGTACAGGCGGCGGGAGGGCCAGGTTCGAGCAGTACTTC. Translation gives CASSTGGGRARFEQYF.

The rearrangement uses TRBV7-3 and TRBJ2-7; D might be TRBD2 (5 bases). Trimming stripped 1 base from V and 0 bases from J, with 10 bases between. The CDR3 covers 15 residues. Germline CDR1 is SGHTA and CDR2 is FQGTGA. The CDR3 nucleotides read TGTGCCAGCAGCTTAATGCCGAGCGGCTCCTACGAGCAGTACTTC. Translating gives CASSLMPSGSYEQYF. The complete variable domain, with remaining parts taken from reference TRBV7-3 and TRBJ2-7, reads GAGVSQTPSNKVTEKGKYVELRCDPISGHTALYWYRQSLGQGPEFLIYFQGTGAADDSGLPNDRFFAVRPEGSVSTLKIQRTERGDSAVYLCASSLMPSGSYEQYFGPGTRLTVT.

In this sample, this clonotype turned up many times. The V and J genes are TRBV2 and TRBJ2-7; TRBD2 is a possible D gene (6 bases). The V end lost 4 bases, the J end lost 4 bases, and 17 bases lay between the germline ends. The CDR3 totals 15 residues. CDR1 and CDR2 from the germline V gene are SNHLY and FYNNEI. CDR3 nucleotide sequence: TGTGCCAGCAGTGGCGGGACTCCGCCCTATTACGAGCAGTACTTC. Amino acid sequence: CASSGGTPPYYEQYF.

Concerning this clonotype: Being one base from a much bigger clone, this may be a read error. V gene TRBV11-2 combines with J gene TRBJ2-7; no reliable D call. The CDR3 sequence is 15 residues long. CDR1 is SGHAT and CDR2 is FQNNGV in the germline V gene. CDR3 bases: TGTGTCAGCAGCTTAAGTTTATCGGCTACCTACGAGCAGTACTTC. The encoded protein is CVSSLSLSATYEQYF.

The chain recombines TRBV7-8 with TRBJ1-4; D unresolved. Germline CDR1 and CDR2: SGHVS and FQNEAQ. Between the trimmed V and J ends, which lost 3 bases and 0 bases, there was a span of 11 bases. The CDR3 consists of 16 residues. CDR3 protein: CASSLKGFATNEKLFF. DNA of the CDR3: TGTGCCAGCAGCTTGAAGGGTTTTGCAACTAATGAAAAACTGTTTTTT.

Many counts were recorded for this clonotype. V usage is TRBV28 and J usage is TRBJ2-7; TRBD1 might be the D (6 bases). The germline V gene encodes CDR1 MDHEN and CDR2 SYDVKM. The CDR3 covers 14 residues. The V end was cut by 1 base, the J end by 1 base, with 8 bases between. The chain's CDR3 is CASSLLDSSYEQYF. Written as DNA, the CDR3 is TGTGCCAGCAGTTTATTGGACAGTTCCTACGAGCAGTACTTC.

This clonotype was seen more than once but under ten times. The chain has TRBV5-1 and TRBJ2-3, with 9 nucleotides matching TRBD2. Germline V gives CDR1 SGHRS, CDR2 YFSETQ. There are 19 residues in the CDR3. V dropped 4 bases and J dropped 4; count of bases not matched to a gene: 19. This CDR3 is CASSLAHRGLALNSDTQYF. DNA of the CDR3: TGCGCCAGCAGCCTTGCCCATAGGGGACTAGCTCTAAACTCAGATACGCAGTATTTT.

Ten or more counts support this clonotype. In DNA, the CDR3 is TGCAGTGCTAGTGGTCGGGGGGCCTCCTACGAGCAGTACTTC. This translates into CSASGRGASYEQYF. The V call is TRBV20-1, the J call TRBJ2-7, with D possibly being TRBD2 (7 bases). CDR3 size: 14 residues. V was pared by 3 bases and J by 0 bases, with 12 bases between. Germline loops: CDR1 DFQATT, CDR2 SNEGSKA (reference sequence).

V is TRBV7-2 and J is TRBJ2-3, with a possible D match to TRBD1 (5 bases). Trimming pared 3 bases from V and 6 bases from J, leaving 16 bases between. Germline CDR1 SGHTA, CDR2 FQGNSA. The CDR3 totals 15 residues. CDR3 in DNA: TGTGCCAGCAGCTTGGGCATAGGGGCGCGGGATACGCAGTATTTT. It specifies CASSLGIGARDTQYF.

This clonotype has just a few counts. The V call is TRBV4-3, the J call TRBJ1-2; 10 positions match TRBD1. Germline CDR1 reads LGHNA; CDR2 reads YSLEER. The CDR3 has 14 amino acids. V shed 3 bases and J 8 bases; nucleotides not matched to a gene: 6. In DNA, the CDR3 is TGCGCCAGCAGCCACGGGACAGGGGCTCGAGGCTACACCTTC. Translating it yields CASSHGTGARGYTF.

This clonotype was picked up many times. V gene TRBV6-1 combines with J gene TRBJ2-7, with 9 bases identical to TRBD1. V shed 6 bases and J 3 bases; nucleotides not matched to a gene: 6. The germline V gene has CDR1 MNHNS and CDR2 SASEGT. The CDR3 is 14 amino acids. Written as DNA, the CDR3 is TGTGCCAGCAGACTGGGACAGGGACTCTACGAGCAGTACTTC. Protein product: CASRLGQGLYEQYF.

This clonotype was seen many times. The chain uses TRBV6-2 or TRBV6-3 and TRBJ1-2; TRBD1 is a possible D gene (5 bases). The V gene's germline CDR1 is MNHEY and CDR2 SVGEGT. The germline V and J ends were trimmed by 0 bases and 6 bases, with 17 bases remaining between them. The CDR3 is 16 residues long. DNA for the CDR3: TGTGCCAGCAGTTACTCGAATGCCGGGGGTTGGGATGGCTACACCTTC. It yields the protein CASSYSNAGGWDGYTF.

This clonotype was detected many times. The V and J genes are TRBV20-1 and TRBJ1-2, with D hard to call. This CDR3 contains 11 residues. V was clipped by 7 bases and J by 3 bases, with 9 bases between them. In germline, CDR1 is DFQATT, CDR2 SNEGSKA (reference sequence). The CDR3 sequence: CSGGPDYGYTF. In DNA, the CDR3 is TGCAGTGGAGGTCCAGACTATGGCTACACCTTC.

A few counts support this clonotype. The rearrangement uses TRBV9 and TRBJ1-3, with D perhaps matching TRBD1 (6 bases). Per germline, CDR1 SGDLS and CDR2 YYNGEE. The ends were cut back, 3 bases at V and 2 bases at J, with 15 bases in the middle. The CDR3 is 16 residues long. The CDR3: CASSAFLGGAGNTIYF. The CDR3 nucleotides are TGTGCCAGCAGCGCCTTCTTAGGGGGTGCTGGAAACACCATATATTTT. Based on the CDR3 plus reference TRBV9 and TRBJ1-3, the full variable domain is DSGVTQTPKHLITATGQRVTLRCSPRSGDLSVYWYQQSLDQGLQFLIQYYNGEERAKGNILERFSAQQFPDLHSELNLSSLELGDSALYFCASSAFLGGAGNTIYFGEGSWLTVV.

The sample holds a few counts of this clonotype. The V gene is TRBV4-1, the J gene TRBJ2-3, with D unclear. There are 15 residues in the CDR3. The V gene lost 1 base and the J gene lost 1 base, with 9 bases spanning the gap. Germline V gene sequence: CDR1 MGHRA, CDR2 YSYEKL. CDR3 sequence reads: CASSQALGGTDTQYF. The DNA of the CDR3 is TGCGCCAGCAGCCAAGCCTTGGGCGGCACAGATACGCAGTATTTT.

The chain carries TRBV12-3 or TRBV12-4 and TRBJ2-5; D possibly matches TRBD1 or TRBD2 (5 bases each). Trimming removed 4 bases at V and 9 bases at J, with 15 bases between. CDR3 size: 13 residues. CDR3 sequence (DNA): TGTGCCAGCAGTTCCCGGGACCGCACCGCCCAGTACTTC. Encoded protein: CASSSRDRTAQYF.

This clonotype was counted many times. CDR3 nucleotides: TGTGCCAGCAGCTTAAAGGAGCGGTGGGCCTACGAGCAGTACTTC. Translating it yields CASSLKERWAYEQYF. The rearrangement joins TRBV7-9 to TRBJ2-7, with D maybe TRBD2 (5 bases). Germline-derived CDR1 and CDR2 are SEHNR and FQNEAQ (reference sequence). Trimming removed 2 bases from V and 2 bases from J, with 13 bases in between. The CDR3 spans 15 residues.

The sample holds many counts of this clonotype. J is TRBJ1-1 and V is TRBV4-2, with a weak D call TRBD1 (5 bases). Germline CDR1 is LGHNA and CDR2 is YNFKEQ. The CDR3 spans 16 residues. V was pared by 3 bases and J by 3 bases, with 17 bases between. CDR3 sequence: CASSQPWDDGDTEAFF. For the CDR3, the DNA is TGTGCCAGCAGCCAGCCTTGGGACGATGGGGACACTGAAGCTTTCTTT.

This clonotype appeared many times. The V call is TRBV6-1, the J call TRBJ1-2; 7 bases match TRBD1. In germline, CDR1 is MNHNS, CDR2 SASEGT. This CDR3 comprises 16 residues. J lost 0 bases, V lost 7 bases, and 11 bases had no gene match. CDR3 in amino acids: CASILIPGTANYGYTF. The CDR3 coding sequence is TGTGCCAGCATTCTGATACCCGGGACAGCTAACTATGGCTACACCTTC.